These 10 T cell receptor beta chains were all obtained from the same sample, sequenced in a study of T-cell memory formation after mild COVID-19. TCRdb reprocessed the 5' RACE reads via MiXCR and lists one record per CDR3 protein. The sample consists of tens of thousands of distinct CDR3 sequences, approximately 23% of them appearing once. Sequenced material: PBMCs or a T cell subset sorted from them (not recorded which). These receptors were taken from a man younger than 35 who had mild COVID-19 (a few samples of this study predate the infection). Cell type and time point are not known.

This rearrangement joins TRBV4-3 to TRBJ1-2; D gene uncertain. CDR1 is LGHNA, CDR2 YSLEER, per germline. Trimming took 0 bases from V and 4 from J, leaving 12 bases between them. The CDR3 is 15 amino acids. CDR3 bases: TGCGCCAGCAGCCAAGAGGGTGCGAGGCCCTATGGCTACACCTTC. Its translation: CASSQEGARPYGYTF.

V usage is TRBV4-2 and J usage is TRBJ1-5; no firm D call. CDR3 size: 12 residues. Trimming cost V 0 bases and J 6 bases, with 3 bases left between them. CDR1 and CDR2 (germline): LGHNA, YNFKEQ. The CDR3 nucleotides read TGTGCCAGCAGCCAAGACGGTCAGCCCCAGCATTTT. The encoded protein is CASSQDGQPQHF.

This clonotype was detected a few times. The genes are TRBV29-1 and TRBJ1-2; TRBD1 aligns across 8 bases. In germline, CDR1 is SQVTM, CDR2 ANQGSEA. CDR3 length equals 16 residues. V shed 0 bases, J shed 7 bases, and the junction held 13 bases outside the gene matches. The CDR3 DNA follows: TGCAGCGTTGAAGATCGAAACAGGGGGGATGGTCGTGGCTACACCTTC. This gives the protein CSVEDRNRGDGRGYTF.

This chain links TRBV7-6 with TRBJ2-1; possible D gene TRBD2, 5 bases. V was clipped by 8 bases and J by 9 bases, with 23 bases between them. Germline values: CDR1 SGHVS, CDR2 FNYEAQ. This CDR3 has 15 residues. CDR3 bases: TGTGCCAGCTCATACGGACTGAGTATTCGGAGTGAGCAGTTCTTC. Translating it yields CASSYGLSIRSEQFF.

On this clonotype itself: A much larger clonotype is one base distant, so this may be a read error. The chain links TRBV6-4 to TRBJ2-3; 10 bases line up with TRBD2. The CDR3 length is 14 residues. The germline V gene has CDR1 MRHNA and CDR2 SNTAGT. Trimming at V came to 11 bases and at J to 3 bases, leaving 8 bases not matched to a gene. The DNA for the CDR3 is TGTGCCTCTTCCAAGCGGGGGGGAACAGATACGCAGTATTTT. Translation: CASSKRGGTDTQYF.

This clonotype was seen only a few times. The J gene is TRBJ2-7, the V gene TRBV6-2 or TRBV6-3, with D possibly being TRBD1 or TRBD2 (5 bases each). The germline V gene has CDR1 MNHEY and CDR2 SVGEGT. The ends were cut back, 4 bases at V and 4 bases at J, with 17 bases in the middle. The CDR3 length is 15 residues. The CDR3, as DNA: TGTGCCAGCAGTTCACCCCGGGACCGAACTTACGAGCAGTACGTC. Translated: CASSSPRDRTYEQYV.

The chain has TRBV23-1 and TRBJ2-3; the D is unclear. TRBV23-1 is labeled an ORF, and its function is uncertain. Between the trimmed V and J ends, which lost 8 bases and 2 bases, there was a span of 11 bases. This CDR3 has 13 residues. CDR3 nucleotide sequence: TGCGCCAGCCACCAATCGTTCACAGATACGCAGTATTTT. Amino acid sequence: CASHQSFTDTQYF.

In its sample, this clonotype was seen a few times. The V and J genes are TRBV7-9 and TRBJ1-1; D remains unclear. CDR3 length: 13 amino acids. Germline V gene data show CDR1 as SEHNR and CDR2 as FQNEAQ (reference sequence). V lost 5 bases, J lost 1 base, and 8 bases lay in between. In DNA, the CDR3 is TGTGCCAGCAGCCCCACAAAGAACACTGAAGCTTTCTTT. Translated, it gives CASSPTKNTEAFF.

This clonotype was detected only a few times. CDR3 amino acids: CASRPGTGSQPQHF. The CDR3 nucleotides are TGCGCCAGCAGACCCGGGACAGGGTCGCAGCCCCAGCATTTT. The V gene is TRBV5-1, the J gene TRBJ1-5; TRBD1 aligns across 9 bases. CDR1 and CDR2 from the germline V gene are SGHRS and YFSETQ. V shed 5 bases, J shed 7 bases, and the junction held 7 bases outside the gene matches. The CDR3 sequence is 14 residues long.

The chain links TRBV12-3 or TRBV12-4 to TRBJ1-5, with D perhaps TRBD1 (6 bases). The germline V and J ends were trimmed by 6 bases and 2 bases, with 14 bases remaining between them. CDR3 length equals 15 residues. The CDR3 here is CASRTRGVGNQPQHF. In nucleotides, the CDR3 is TGTGCCAGCAGAACCAGGGGTGTCGGCAATCAGCCCCAGCATTTT.